This T cell receptor beta chain was found in a study of blood T cell repertoires in COVID-19 (dated by TCRdb to about 2020). About the study as a whole: The collaborator samples originated in the United States, Italy and Spain and spanned the acute and convalescent phases of COVID-19. Sample metadata almost always included a de-identified subject ID, COVID-19 status, age in years and sex. Deeply sampled blood TCRbeta repertoires from subjects exposed to, actively infected with, or recovered from COVID-19 were included in the dataset. The samples were drawn from the first 160 participants of the ongoing ImmuneRACE study and from about 1,200 subjects provided by 6 global collaborators. The prospective study material was composed of cDNA or gDNA derived from T cells, B-cell-depleted T cells, or PBMCs. A freely available public database, intended as a resource for researchers studying the immune response to SARS-CoV-2, is where the repertoires were released. HLA class I and class II types, where available, came from metadata supplied by the sample provider rather than from assay-based typing.

Each collaborating institution followed its own protocols to collect whole blood in K2EDTA tubes. For TCRbeta analysis, collaborator samples were shipped as frozen whole blood, as isolated PBMCs, or as DNA extracted from either sample type. Study-wide findings and limitations: The amount of clinical and demographic metadata varied by source and participant and was provided uncurated.

A remark on this clone: Its antigen is still unknown. No much larger clonotype is one base removed from it; base qualities were not supplied.

V trim: 1 base; J trim: 8 bases; unmatched bases: 2. Spanning cysteine to phenylalanine, the CDR3 consists of 14 amino acids. CDR3 DNA only is kept here, 42 bases in frame from base 1. According to the germline V gene (reference sequence), CDR1 reads LNHNV and CDR2 reads YYDKDF. TCRbeta CDR3 regions were amplified from genomic DNA using the immunoSEQ Assay, a bias-controlled multiplex PCR. The authors processed their data as follows. Nucleated cell counts per sample were estimated from amplification of reference gene primers within the assay. Sequence reads were collapsed and filtered to measure the absolute abundance of every unique TCRbeta CDR3 rearrangement. For each sample, productive Simpson clonality was calculated by taking the square root of Simpson's diversity index across productive rearrangements. TCRdb obtained this table from immuneACCESS and retained in-frame rearrangements with V and J assigned. These tables miss some clones; where compared with another copy, unresolved V genes account for less than half of the shortfall, and the remainder is unexplained. The V and J calls and clone size are taken from that table; D and trimming were inferred from the DNA. This sample lists 80,000 to 100,000 clones; approximately 89% were detected once. The ten most abundant clones make up just under 20% of the sample.

The source material was peripheral blood. The receptor comes from a human donor in a cohort sampled during active COVID-19. The chain uses TRBV15 and TRBJ2-1; the central 10 bases match TRBD2. The encoded CDR3 is CATSRGGLADEQFF. The DNA sequence is given as TGTGCCACCAGCAGAGGAGGACTAGCGGATGAGCAGTTCTTC.